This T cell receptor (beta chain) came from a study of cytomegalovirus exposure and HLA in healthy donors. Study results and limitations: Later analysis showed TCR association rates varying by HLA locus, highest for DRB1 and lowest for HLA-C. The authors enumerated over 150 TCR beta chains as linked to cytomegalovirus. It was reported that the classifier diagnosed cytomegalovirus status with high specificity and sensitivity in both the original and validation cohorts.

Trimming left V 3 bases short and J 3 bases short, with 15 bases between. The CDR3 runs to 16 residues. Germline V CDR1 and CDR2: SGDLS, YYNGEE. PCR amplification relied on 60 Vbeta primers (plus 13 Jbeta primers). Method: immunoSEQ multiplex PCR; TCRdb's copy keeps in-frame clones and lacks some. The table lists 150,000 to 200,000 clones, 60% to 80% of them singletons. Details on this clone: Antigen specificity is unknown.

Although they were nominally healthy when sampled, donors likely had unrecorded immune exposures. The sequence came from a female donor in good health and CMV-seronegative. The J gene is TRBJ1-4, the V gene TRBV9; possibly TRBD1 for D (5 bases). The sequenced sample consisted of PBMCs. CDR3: CASSARFGAANEKLFF. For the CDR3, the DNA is TGTGCCAGCAGCGCCCGATTTGGGGCGGCTAATGAAAAACTGTTTTTT.